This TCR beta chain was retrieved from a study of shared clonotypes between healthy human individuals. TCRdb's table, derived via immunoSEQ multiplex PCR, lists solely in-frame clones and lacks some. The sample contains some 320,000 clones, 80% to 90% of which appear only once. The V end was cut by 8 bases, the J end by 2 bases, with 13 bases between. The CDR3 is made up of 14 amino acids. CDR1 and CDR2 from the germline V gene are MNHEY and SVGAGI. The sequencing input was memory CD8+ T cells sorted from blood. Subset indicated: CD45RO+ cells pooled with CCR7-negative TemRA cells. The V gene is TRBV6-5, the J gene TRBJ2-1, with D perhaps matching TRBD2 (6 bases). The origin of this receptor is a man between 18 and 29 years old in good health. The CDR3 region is CASGGGVPYNEQFF. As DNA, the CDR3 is TGTGCCAGCGGAGGAGGGGTGCCCTACAATGAGCAGTTCTTC.